Listed below are T cell receptor beta chains from one sample, sequenced in a study of T cell responses to AZD1222 COVID-19 vaccine. The table came from immunoSEQ multiplex PCR; TCRdb's copy has only in-frame clones and leaves some out. The table shows about 140,000 clones, with around 93% occurring only once. The sample was peripheral blood, taken on day 0 of AZD1222 vaccination. Receptors originate from an adult in good health. CDR3s include the opening cysteine and the closing phenylalanine or tryptophan. Fields, in order: V gene, J gene, clone size, D gene, CDR3 DNA, CDR3 protein. The D gene is left open where the match is weak. The size entry is marked missing in some rows and otherwise reads once, few, many or a size class.

v_gene: TRBV19
j_gene: TRBJ2-2
abundance: .
d_gene: TRBD1
CDR3nt: TGTGCCAGTAGATACTCCGCGGGCAGGGGGCCGGGGGAGCTGTTTTTT
CDR3aa: CASRYSAGRGPGELFF

v_gene: TRBV4-3
j_gene: TRBJ2-1
abundance: .
d_gene: TRBD2
CDR3nt: TGCGCCAGCAGCCCGAGCGGGGGGGCCTTCGGTGAGCAGTTCTTC
CDR3aa: CASSPSGGAFGEQFF

v_gene: TRBV20-1
j_gene: TRBJ2-1
abundance: .
d_gene: .
CDR3nt: TGCAGTGCTAGTTCAGGGGCGAACTACAATGAGCAGTTCTTC
CDR3aa: CSASSGANYNEQFF

v_gene: TRBV24-1
j_gene: TRBJ2-2
abundance: .
d_gene: TRBD2
CDR3nt: TGTGCCACCAGTGATCTAGGAGCGGGAGATACCGGGGAGCTGTTTTTT
CDR3aa: CATSDLGAGDTGELFF

v_gene: TRBV4-1
j_gene: TRBJ1-4
abundance: .
d_gene: .
CDR3nt: TGCGCCAGCAGCCCCAGAGACAGGCAAAAACTGTTTTTT
CDR3aa: CASSPRDRQKLFF

v_gene: TRBV28
j_gene: TRBJ2-2
abundance: .
d_gene: TRBD1
CDR3nt: TGTGCCACCACGGACAGGGAAAGCACCGGGGAGCTGTTTTTT
CDR3aa: CATTDRESTGELFF

v_gene: TRBV7-2
j_gene: TRBJ1-1
abundance: .
d_gene: .
CDR3nt: TGTGCCAGCAGCTTAAGGGTCGGCACTGAAGCTTTCTTT
CDR3aa: CASSLRVGTEAFF

v_gene: TRBV5-1
j_gene: TRBJ2-3
abundance: .
d_gene: .
CDR3nt: TGCGCCAGCAGCTTAATTGCAGGGAGCACAGATACGCAGTATTTT
CDR3aa: CASSLIAGSTDTQYF

v_gene: TRBV6-5
j_gene: TRBJ2-7
abundance: .
d_gene: .
CDR3nt: TGTGCCAGCAGTCCTACGGGGGCCATCTCCTACGAGCAGTACTTC
CDR3aa: CASSPTGAISYEQYF

v_gene: TRBV5-1
j_gene: TRBJ2-7
abundance: .
d_gene: TRBD2
CDR3nt: TGCGCCAGCAGCTTCGGGACTAGCTCAAAAGAGCAGTACTTC
CDR3aa: CASSFGTSSKEQYF

v_gene: TRBV2
j_gene: TRBJ2-7
abundance: .
d_gene: .
CDR3nt: TGTGCCAGCAGATACGCGCTAGGGCAGTACTTC
CDR3aa: CASRYALGQYF

v_gene: TRBV27
j_gene: TRBJ1-4
abundance: .
d_gene: TRBD1
CDR3nt: TGTGCCAGCAGTTCTCGGACAGGGATCCGTGAAAAACTGTTTTTT
CDR3aa: CASSSRTGIREKLFF

v_gene: TRBV20-1
j_gene: TRBJ1-1
abundance: .
d_gene: .
CDR3nt: TGCAGTGCTAGTCCTGCTCCGCGGATGAACACTGAAGCTTTCTTT
CDR3aa: CSASPAPRMNTEAFF

v_gene: TRBV11-3
j_gene: TRBJ2-5
abundance: .
d_gene: .
CDR3nt: TGTGCCAGCAGCTTAGATCGTTTGGGTGGTACACTACAAGAGACCCAGTACTTC
CDR3aa: CASSLDRLGGTLQETQYF

v_gene: TRBV5-1
j_gene: TRBJ1-3
abundance: .
d_gene: .
CDR3nt: TGCGCCAGCAGCTCTAATGGACCTAACTCTGGAAACACCATATATTTT
CDR3aa: CASSSNGPNSGNTIYF

v_gene: TRBV28
j_gene: TRBJ1-1
abundance: .
d_gene: TRBD1
CDR3nt: TGTGCCAGCAGTTTTGCTCTGGGACAGGGGCGGGGGACTGAAGCTTTCTTT
CDR3aa: CASSFALGQGRGTEAFF

v_gene: TRBV28
j_gene: TRBJ2-1
abundance: .
d_gene: TRBD1
CDR3nt: TGTGCCAGCAGTTCGGTGGGTGGGCAGGGGGATAATGAGCAGTTCTTC
CDR3aa: CASSSVGGQGDNEQFF

v_gene: TRBV7-9
j_gene: TRBJ1-2
abundance: .
d_gene: TRBD1
CDR3nt: TGTGCCAGCAGCTCAACGACAGGGGGCATCGGATCTAACTATGGCTACACCTTC
CDR3aa: CASSSTTGGIGSNYGYTF

v_gene: TRBV28
j_gene: TRBJ2-2
abundance: .
d_gene: .
CDR3nt: TGTGCCAGCAGTTTTGGCCAGGGTAGGACCTTGGCCGGGGAGCTGTTTTTT
CDR3aa: CASSFGQGRTLAGELFF

v_gene: TRBV7-2
j_gene: TRBJ2-2
abundance: .
d_gene: .
CDR3nt: TGTGCCAGCAGCTTTAGGAGGGAGGCCGGGGAGCTGTTTTTT
CDR3aa: CASSFRREAGELFF

v_gene: TRBV5-1
j_gene: TRBJ2-1
abundance: once
d_gene: .
CDR3nt: TGCGCCAGCAGCTTGGGACTCTACTTCAATGAGCAGTTCTTC
CDR3aa: CASSLGLYFNEQFF

v_gene: TRBV27
j_gene: TRBJ2-7
abundance: .
d_gene: .
CDR3nt: TGTGCCAGCAGTACCCGCCCCGGGCGGGAGCAGTACTTC
CDR3aa: CASSTRPGREQYF

v_gene: TRBV9
j_gene: TRBJ2-7
abundance: .
d_gene: .
CDR3nt: TGTGCCAGCAGTAGGGGAGACGAGCAGTACTTC
CDR3aa: CASSRGDEQYF

v_gene: TRBV27
j_gene: TRBJ1-1
abundance: .
d_gene: .
CDR3nt: TGTGCCAGCAGCCTGTCAGCTGGGGAAGCTTTCTTT
CDR3aa: CASSLSAGEAFF

v_gene: TRBV11-3
j_gene: TRBJ2-6
abundance: .
d_gene: .
CDR3nt: TGTGCCAGCAGCGCGGGCAGCTGGGCCAACGTCCTGACTTTC
CDR3aa: CASSAGSWANVLTF

v_gene: TRBV6-1
j_gene: TRBJ1-5
abundance: .
d_gene: .
CDR3nt: TGTGCCAGCAGTGAAGCCGCGGTACCTCAGCCCCAGCATTTT
CDR3aa: CASSEAAVPQPQHF

v_gene: TRBV7-2
j_gene: TRBJ2-4
abundance: .
d_gene: .
CDR3nt: TGTGCCAGCAGCCCGAGCCGGGCGAAAAACATTCAGTACTTC
CDR3aa: CASSPSRAKNIQYF

v_gene: TRBV29-1
j_gene: TRBJ2-1
abundance: once
d_gene: TRBD2
CDR3nt: TGCAGCGGCGGGAGAGACAGCACATTCTACAATGAGCAGTTCTTC
CDR3aa: CSGGRDSTFYNEQFF

v_gene: TRBV5-4
j_gene: TRBJ2-7
abundance: .
d_gene: .
CDR3nt: TGTGCCAGCAGCGGTAGGGGAACCGAGCAGTACTTC
CDR3aa: CASSGRGTEQYF

v_gene: TRBV29-1
j_gene: TRBJ2-3
abundance: once
d_gene: TRBD2
CDR3nt: TGCAGCGTCCAGGGACTAACGTACACAGATACGCAGTATTTT
CDR3aa: CSVQGLTYTDTQYF

v_gene: TRBV7-4
j_gene: TRBJ2-7
abundance: .
d_gene: TRBD2
CDR3nt: TGTGCCAGCAGCTTAACTCCGACCCGACTAGCGGGAATAGGCGAGCAGTACTTC
CDR3aa: CASSLTPTRLAGIGEQYF

v_gene: TRBV15
j_gene: TRBJ1-5
abundance: .
d_gene: .
CDR3nt: TGTGCCACCAGCAGAGTAGGAGGGATGGTGCAGCCCCAGCATTTT
CDR3aa: CATSRVGGMVQPQHF

v_gene: TRBV6-5
j_gene: TRBJ2-7
abundance: .
d_gene: .
CDR3nt: TGTGCCAGCAGTTACACCGGTGACTCCTACGAGCAGTACTTC
CDR3aa: CASSYTGDSYEQYF

v_gene: TRBV25-1
j_gene: TRBJ2-3
abundance: .
d_gene: .
CDR3nt: TGTGCCAGCAGTGGGGCCGCAGATACGCAGTATTTT
CDR3aa: CASSGAADTQYF

v_gene: TRBV27
j_gene: TRBJ1-2
abundance: .
d_gene: .
CDR3nt: TGTGCCAGCAGTTTGGGCTATGGCTACACCTTC
CDR3aa: CASSLGYGYTF

v_gene: TRBV7-9
j_gene: TRBJ1-3
abundance: .
d_gene: .
CDR3nt: TGTGCCAGCAGCTTGGATATGTGGGGTGGCCGAAACACCATATATTTT
CDR3aa: CASSLDMWGGRNTIYF

v_gene: TRBV28
j_gene: TRBJ1-2
abundance: .
d_gene: TRBD1
CDR3nt: TGTGCCAGCAGTCCATCCTCCCACAGGGGCTATGGCTACACCTTC
CDR3aa: CASSPSSHRGYGYTF

v_gene: TRBV7-2
j_gene: TRBJ2-1
abundance: .
d_gene: .
CDR3nt: TGTGCCAGCAGCTTGGTAAGCTCCTACAATGAGCAGTTCTTC
CDR3aa: CASSLVSSYNEQFF

v_gene: TRBV28
j_gene: TRBJ1-2
abundance: .
d_gene: TRBD1
CDR3nt: TGTGCCAGCAGTTCCGGACAGGGGAGATATGGCTACACCTTC
CDR3aa: CASSSGQGRYGYTF

v_gene: TRBV28
j_gene: TRBJ2-1
abundance: .
d_gene: .
CDR3nt: TGTGCCAGCAGCCATCCTTGGGGGTCCGAAGGGAATGAGCAGTTCTTC
CDR3aa: CASSHPWGSEGNEQFF

v_gene: TRBV5-1
j_gene: TRBJ2-5
abundance: .
d_gene: TRBD1
CDR3nt: TGCGCCAGCAGCCATACCGGGACAGACAACCAAGAGACCCAGTACTTC
CDR3aa: CASSHTGTDNQETQYF

v_gene: TRBV27
j_gene: TRBJ1-1
abundance: .
d_gene: .
CDR3nt: TGTGCCAGCAGTTTGTTAGGTACGAACACTGAAGCTTTCTTT
CDR3aa: CASSLLGTNTEAFF

v_gene: TRBV28
j_gene: TRBJ2-5
abundance: .
d_gene: .
CDR3nt: TGTGCCAGCAGGGGGCTCCAAGAGACCCAGTACTTC
CDR3aa: CASRGLQETQYF

v_gene: TRBV11-3
j_gene: TRBJ2-1
abundance: .
d_gene: TRBD2
CDR3nt: TGTGCCAGCAGCGAAAAGGGCTTGCTAGCGGGAGGATGGTACAATGAGCAGTTCTTC
CDR3aa: CASSEKGLLAGGWYNEQFF

v_gene: TRBV6-5
j_gene: TRBJ1-3
abundance: .
d_gene: .
CDR3nt: TGTGCCAGCAGTTACTTCCAGGCGTCTGGAAACACCATATATTTT
CDR3aa: CASSYFQASGNTIYF

v_gene: TRBV7-2
j_gene: TRBJ2-1
abundance: once
d_gene: .
CDR3nt: TGTGCCAGCAGCCCGAGGGTCACAAGTGAGCAGTTCTTC
CDR3aa: CASSPRVTSEQFF

v_gene: TRBV11-3
j_gene: TRBJ2-7
abundance: .
d_gene: .
CDR3nt: TGTGCCAGCAGCTATACACCGTACAGCTACGAGTGGCAGTACTTC
CDR3aa: CASSYTPYSYEWQYF

v_gene: TRBV18
j_gene: TRBJ2-7
abundance: .
d_gene: TRBD2
CDR3nt: TGTGCCAGCTCACCCAAGGGGAGGGGCGGACTGTACGAGCAGTACTTC
CDR3aa: CASSPKGRGGLYEQYF

v_gene: TRBV18
j_gene: TRBJ1-4
abundance: .
d_gene: TRBD1
CDR3nt: TGTGCCAGCTCCCTAGGGGACAGCTCAACTAATGAAAAACTGTTTTTT
CDR3aa: CASSLGDSSTNEKLFF

v_gene: TRBV2
j_gene: TRBJ1-4
abundance: few
d_gene: .
CDR3nt: TGTGCCAGCTCGCTTTCTAATGAAAAACTGTTTTTT
CDR3aa: CASSLSNEKLFF